The source of this TCR beta chain is a study of T cell responses to AZD1222 COVID-19 vaccine. Germline V gene sequence: CDR1 SGHTA, CDR2 FQGNSA. The CDR3 totals 13 residues. J was trimmed by 5 bases and V by 4 bases; bases with no gene match: 4. Clones were sequenced by immunoSEQ multiplex PCR, and TCRdb holds only the in-frame ones, with some missing. The data contain more than 100,000 clones, 70% to 85% of them singletons. The source is an adult in good health. The V gene is TRBV7-2, the J gene TRBJ2-7, with 8 bases fitting TRBD1. The sample in question was peripheral blood, obtained on day 0 of AZD1222 vaccination. The CDR3 loop is CASSSRGRDEQYF. DNA of the CDR3: TGTGCCAGCAGCTCCAGGGGGCGGGACGAGCAGTACTTC.